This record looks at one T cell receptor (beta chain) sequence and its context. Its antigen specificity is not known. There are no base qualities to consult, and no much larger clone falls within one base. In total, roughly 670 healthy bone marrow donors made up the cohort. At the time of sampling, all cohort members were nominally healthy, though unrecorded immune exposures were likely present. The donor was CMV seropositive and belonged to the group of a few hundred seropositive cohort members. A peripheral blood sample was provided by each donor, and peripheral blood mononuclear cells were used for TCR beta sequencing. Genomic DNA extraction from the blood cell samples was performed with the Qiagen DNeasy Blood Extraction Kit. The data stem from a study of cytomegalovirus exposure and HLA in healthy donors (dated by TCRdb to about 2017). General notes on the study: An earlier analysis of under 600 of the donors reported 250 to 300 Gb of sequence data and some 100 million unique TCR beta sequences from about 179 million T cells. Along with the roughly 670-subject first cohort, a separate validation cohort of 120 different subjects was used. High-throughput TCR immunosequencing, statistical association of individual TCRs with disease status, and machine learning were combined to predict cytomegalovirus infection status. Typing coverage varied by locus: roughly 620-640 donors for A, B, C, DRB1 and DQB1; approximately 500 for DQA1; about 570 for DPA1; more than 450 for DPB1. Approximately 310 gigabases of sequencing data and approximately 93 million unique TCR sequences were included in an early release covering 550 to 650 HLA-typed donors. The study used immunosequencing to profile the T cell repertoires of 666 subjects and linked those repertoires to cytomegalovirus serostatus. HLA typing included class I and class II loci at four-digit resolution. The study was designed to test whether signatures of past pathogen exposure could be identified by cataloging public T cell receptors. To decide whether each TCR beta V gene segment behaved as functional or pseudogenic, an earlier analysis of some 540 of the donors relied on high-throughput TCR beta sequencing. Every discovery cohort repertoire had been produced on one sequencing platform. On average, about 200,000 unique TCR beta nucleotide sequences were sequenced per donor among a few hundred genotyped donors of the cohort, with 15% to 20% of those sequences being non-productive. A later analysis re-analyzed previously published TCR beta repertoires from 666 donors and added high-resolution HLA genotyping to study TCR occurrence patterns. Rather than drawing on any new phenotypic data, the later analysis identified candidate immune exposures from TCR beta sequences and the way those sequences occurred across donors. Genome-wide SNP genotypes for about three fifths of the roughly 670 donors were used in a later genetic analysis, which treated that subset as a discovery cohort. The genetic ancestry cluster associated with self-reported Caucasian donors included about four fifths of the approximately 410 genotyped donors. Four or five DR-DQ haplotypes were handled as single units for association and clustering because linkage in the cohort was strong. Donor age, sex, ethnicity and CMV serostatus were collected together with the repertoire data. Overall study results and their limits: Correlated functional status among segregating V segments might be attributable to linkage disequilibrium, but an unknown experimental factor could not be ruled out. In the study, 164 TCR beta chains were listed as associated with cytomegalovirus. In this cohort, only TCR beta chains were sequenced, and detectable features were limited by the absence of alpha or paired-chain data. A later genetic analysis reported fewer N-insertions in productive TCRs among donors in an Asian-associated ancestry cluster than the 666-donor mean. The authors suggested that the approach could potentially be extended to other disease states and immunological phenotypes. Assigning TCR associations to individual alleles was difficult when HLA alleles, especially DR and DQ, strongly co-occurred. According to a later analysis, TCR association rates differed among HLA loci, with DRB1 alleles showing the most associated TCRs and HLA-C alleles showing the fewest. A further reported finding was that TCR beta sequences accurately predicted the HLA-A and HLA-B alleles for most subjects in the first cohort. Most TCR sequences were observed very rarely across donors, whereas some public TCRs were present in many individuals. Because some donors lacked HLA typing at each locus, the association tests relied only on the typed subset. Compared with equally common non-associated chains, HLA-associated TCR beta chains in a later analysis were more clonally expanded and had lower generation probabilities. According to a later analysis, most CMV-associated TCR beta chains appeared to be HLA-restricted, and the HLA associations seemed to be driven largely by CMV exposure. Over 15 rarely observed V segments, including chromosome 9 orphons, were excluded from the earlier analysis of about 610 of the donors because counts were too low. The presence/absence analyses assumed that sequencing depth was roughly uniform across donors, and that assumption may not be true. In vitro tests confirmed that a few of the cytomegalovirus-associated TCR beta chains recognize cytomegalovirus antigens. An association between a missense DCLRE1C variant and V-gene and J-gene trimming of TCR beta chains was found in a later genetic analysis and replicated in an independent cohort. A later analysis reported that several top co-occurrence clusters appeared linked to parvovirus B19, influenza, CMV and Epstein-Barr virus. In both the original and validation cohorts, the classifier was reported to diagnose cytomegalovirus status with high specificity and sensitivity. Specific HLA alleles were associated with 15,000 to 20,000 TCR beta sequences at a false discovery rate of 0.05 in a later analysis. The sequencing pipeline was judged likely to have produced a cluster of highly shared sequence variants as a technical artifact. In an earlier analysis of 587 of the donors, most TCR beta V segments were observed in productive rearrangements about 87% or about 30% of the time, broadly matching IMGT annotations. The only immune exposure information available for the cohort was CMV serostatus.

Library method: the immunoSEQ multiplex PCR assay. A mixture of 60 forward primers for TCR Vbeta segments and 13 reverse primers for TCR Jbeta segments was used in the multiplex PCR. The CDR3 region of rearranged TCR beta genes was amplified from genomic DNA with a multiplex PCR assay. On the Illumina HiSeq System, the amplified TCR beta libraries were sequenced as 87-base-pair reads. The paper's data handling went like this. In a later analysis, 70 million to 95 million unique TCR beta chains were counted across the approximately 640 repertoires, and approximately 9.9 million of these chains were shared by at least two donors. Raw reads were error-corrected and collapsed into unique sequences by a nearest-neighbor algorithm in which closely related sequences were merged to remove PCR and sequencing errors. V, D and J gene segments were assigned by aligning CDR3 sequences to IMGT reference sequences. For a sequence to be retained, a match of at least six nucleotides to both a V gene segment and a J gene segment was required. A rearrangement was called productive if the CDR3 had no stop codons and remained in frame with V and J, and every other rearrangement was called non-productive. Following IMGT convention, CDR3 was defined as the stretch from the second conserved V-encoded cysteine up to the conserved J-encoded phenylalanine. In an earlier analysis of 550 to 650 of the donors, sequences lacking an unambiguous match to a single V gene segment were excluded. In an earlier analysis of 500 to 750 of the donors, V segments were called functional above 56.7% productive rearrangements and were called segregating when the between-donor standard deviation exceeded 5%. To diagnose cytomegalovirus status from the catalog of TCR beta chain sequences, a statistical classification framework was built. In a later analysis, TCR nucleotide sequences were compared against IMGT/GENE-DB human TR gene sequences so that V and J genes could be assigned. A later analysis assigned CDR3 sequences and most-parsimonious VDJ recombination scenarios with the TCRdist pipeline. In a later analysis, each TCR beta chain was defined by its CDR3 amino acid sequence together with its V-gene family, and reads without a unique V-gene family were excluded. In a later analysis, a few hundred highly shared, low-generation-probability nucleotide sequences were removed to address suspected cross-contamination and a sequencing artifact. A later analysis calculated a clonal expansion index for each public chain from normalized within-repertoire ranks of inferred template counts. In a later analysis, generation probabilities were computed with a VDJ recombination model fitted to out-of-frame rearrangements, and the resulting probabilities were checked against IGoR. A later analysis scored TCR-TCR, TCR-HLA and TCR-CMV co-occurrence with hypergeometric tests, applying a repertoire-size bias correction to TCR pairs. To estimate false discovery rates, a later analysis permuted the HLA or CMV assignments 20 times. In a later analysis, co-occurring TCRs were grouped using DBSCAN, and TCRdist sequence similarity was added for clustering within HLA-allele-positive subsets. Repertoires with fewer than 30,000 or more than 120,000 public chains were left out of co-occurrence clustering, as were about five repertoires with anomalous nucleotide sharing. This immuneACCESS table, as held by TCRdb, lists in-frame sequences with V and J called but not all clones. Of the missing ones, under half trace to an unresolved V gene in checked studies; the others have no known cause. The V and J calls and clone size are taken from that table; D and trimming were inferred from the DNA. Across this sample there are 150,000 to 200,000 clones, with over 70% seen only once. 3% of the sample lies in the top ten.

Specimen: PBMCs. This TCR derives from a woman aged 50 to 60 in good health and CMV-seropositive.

The CDR3 reads CASSTGQSSYNSPLHF. Here is the DNA: TGCGCCAGCAGCACCGGACAAAGCTCCTATAATTCACCCCTCCACTTT. The rearrangement combines TRBV5-1 with TRBJ1-6, and perhaps TRBD1 as D gene, on 5 matching bases. Reading the germline V gene gives CDR1 SGHRS and CDR2 YFSETQ. Measured from the cysteine to the phenylalanine, the CDR3 is 16 residues long. Just the 48-base CDR3 DNA is kept, in frame starting at base 1. V was cut back by 4 bases and J by 0 bases, leaving a gap of 11 bases between them.